These T cell receptor beta chains were read from a single sample in a study of shared clonotypes between healthy human individuals. Assay used: immunoSEQ multiplex PCR; TCRdb lists only in-frame clones, some missing. The sample includes around 370,000 clones, roughly 96% of them seen just once. The sample comprised memory CD8+ T cells sorted from blood. These receptors all stem from a man aged 30-40 years in good health. Both conserved end residues are part of each CDR3. A D gene is named only where the DNA matches it firmly. Expanded clones are given a class, and other clones once, few, many or no size at all.

J gene: TRBJ2-7
D gene: NA
V gene: TRBV10-1
clone size: NA
CDR3 DNA: TGCGCCAGCAGTGAGTCCGCGGGGATCGGGGAGCAGTACTTC
CDR3 protein: CASSESAGIGEQYF

J gene: TRBJ1-2
D gene: TRBD1
V gene: TRBV18
clone size: NA
CDR3 DNA: TGTGCCAGCTCGCCGACAGGGGGCAACTATGGCTACACCTTC
CDR3 protein: CASSPTGGNYGYTF

J gene: TRBJ2-3
D gene: NA
V gene: TRBV7-8
clone size: NA
CDR3 DNA: TGTGCCAGCAGAACTAGGGGGGCAGATACGCAGTATTTT
CDR3 protein: CASRTRGADTQYF

J gene: TRBJ2-1
D gene: NA
V gene: TRBV4-1
clone size: NA
CDR3 DNA: TGCGCCAGCAGCCAGTCCCCAGCGGGTGAGTGGGACAATGAGCAGTTCTTC
CDR3 protein: CASSQSPAGEWDNEQFF

J gene: TRBJ2-6
D gene: NA
V gene: TRBV19
clone size: NA
CDR3 DNA: TGTGCCAGTGGACCCCTTAAGGCCTCCTTTGGTGCCAACGTCCTGACTTTC
CDR3 protein: CASGPLKASFGANVLTF

J gene: TRBJ2-2
D gene: NA
V gene: TRBV7-9
clone size: NA
CDR3 DNA: TGTGCCAGCAGCTTACAACACACCGGGGAGCTGTTTTTT
CDR3 protein: CASSLQHTGELFF

J gene: TRBJ2-7
D gene: TRBD2
V gene: TRBV10-2
clone size: NA
CDR3 DNA: TGCGCCAGCAATCCGGGAGGGCCGGTCTACGAGCAGTACTTC
CDR3 protein: CASNPGGPVYEQYF

J gene: TRBJ1-1
D gene: NA
V gene: TRBV6-1
clone size: NA
CDR3 DNA: TGTGCCAGCATGTGGCAACCGAACACTGAAGCTTTCTTT
CDR3 protein: CASMWQPNTEAFF

J gene: TRBJ2-7
D gene: NA
V gene: TRBV5-4
clone size: NA
CDR3 DNA: TGTGCCAGCAGCTTGGGGGGGTACGAGCAGTACTTC
CDR3 protein: CASSLGGYEQYF

J gene: TRBJ1-5
D gene: NA
V gene: TRBV6-1
clone size: NA
CDR3 DNA: TGTGCCAGCAGTTTCTACTATCAGCCCCAGCATTTT
CDR3 protein: CASSFYYQPQHF

J gene: TRBJ2-1
D gene: TRBD2
V gene: TRBV19
clone size: NA
CDR3 DNA: TGTGCCAGTAGGACTACCACTGTAGCGGGAGGGCCCGGGGGCTCCTACAATGAGCAGTTCTTC
CDR3 protein: CASRTTTVAGGPGGSYNEQFF

J gene: TRBJ1-5
D gene: NA
V gene: TRBV2
clone size: once
CDR3 DNA: TGTGCCAGCAGGGGAGTGCGGGGAAAGAGCAATCAGCCCCAGCATTTT
CDR3 protein: CASRGVRGKSNQPQHF

J gene: TRBJ1-5
D gene: NA
V gene: TRBV19
clone size: once
CDR3 DNA: TGTGCCAGTAGAGGGAGCAATCAGCCCCAGCATTTT
CDR3 protein: CASRGSNQPQHF

J gene: TRBJ2-5
D gene: NA
V gene: TRBV7-9
clone size: NA
CDR3 DNA: TGTGCCAGCAGCTTAGCGGGAGTGCGAGAGACCCAGTACTTC
CDR3 protein: CASSLAGVRETQYF

J gene: TRBJ2-5
D gene: TRBD2
V gene: TRBV19
clone size: NA
CDR3 DNA: TGTGCCAGTAGTCGGATAGCGGGAGTACGGATCGAGACCCAGTACTTC
CDR3 protein: CASSRIAGVRIETQYF

J gene: TRBJ2-5
D gene: NA
V gene: TRBV9
clone size: NA
CDR3 DNA: TGTGCCAGCAGCCCAGGGGGGCGAGAGTGGGAGACCCAGTACTTC
CDR3 protein: CASSPGGREWETQYF

J gene: TRBJ2-1
D gene: NA
V gene: TRBV18
clone size: NA
CDR3 DNA: TGTGCCAGCTCACCCGGGACCGCCACCAATGAGCAGTTCTTC
CDR3 protein: CASSPGTATNEQFF

J gene: TRBJ1-1
D gene: NA
V gene: TRBV30
clone size: few
CDR3 DNA: TGTGCCTGGGAATTCAGGGGCCGGACTGAAGCTTTCTTT
CDR3 protein: CAWEFRGRTEAFF

J gene: TRBJ2-1
D gene: TRBD2
V gene: TRBV7-9
clone size: NA
CDR3 DNA: TGTGCCAGCACCAAGGGGCTAGCGGGAGACAATGAGCAGTTCTTC
CDR3 protein: CASTKGLAGDNEQFF

J gene: TRBJ2-7
D gene: NA
V gene: TRBV28
clone size: NA
CDR3 DNA: TGTGCCAGCAGGGACAACTCCTACGAGCAGTACTTC
CDR3 protein: CASRDNSYEQYF

J gene: TRBJ2-1
D gene: NA
V gene: TRBV7-9
clone size: NA
CDR3 DNA: TGTGCCAGCAGCTTAATTATAGGGGTGCATGAGCAGTTCTTC
CDR3 protein: CASSLIIGVHEQFF

J gene: TRBJ2-3
D gene: TRBD2
V gene: TRBV7-3
clone size: NA
CDR3 DNA: TGTGCCAGCAGCTTCTCGGGAGGCGCAGATACGCAGTATTTT
CDR3 protein: CASSFSGGADTQYF

J gene: TRBJ1-2
D gene: NA
V gene: TRBV2
clone size: NA
CDR3 DNA: TGTGCCAGCAGTGCTGGGCTAGGCTCCTATGGCTACACCTTC
CDR3 protein: CASSAGLGSYGYTF

J gene: TRBJ2-7
D gene: TRBD2
V gene: TRBV4-1
clone size: NA
CDR3 DNA: TGCGCCAGCAGCCAAGATCGAAGAGCGGGAGTAACCTACGAGCAGTACTTC
CDR3 protein: CASSQDRRAGVTYEQYF

J gene: TRBJ1-5
D gene: NA
V gene: TRBV4-1
clone size: once
CDR3 DNA: TGCGCCAGCAGCCAAGTCGCTCAGGGGAATCAGCCCCAGCATTTT
CDR3 protein: CASSQVAQGNQPQHF

J gene: TRBJ2-3
D gene: NA
V gene: TRBV7-9
clone size: NA
CDR3 DNA: TGTGCCAGCAGCTTAAGGGCGGGCACAGATACGCAGTATTTT
CDR3 protein: CASSLRAGTDTQYF

J gene: TRBJ2-5
D gene: TRBD2
V gene: TRBV2
clone size: NA
CDR3 DNA: TGTGCCAGCAGTGATGGGGGGTCGGGGAGGGCCGACTTC
CDR3 protein: CASSDGGSGRADF

J gene: TRBJ2-1
D gene: TRBD2
V gene: TRBV6-5
clone size: NA
CDR3 DNA: TGTGCCAGCAGTTACTCGCGGGAGGGAAAGCAGTTCTTC
CDR3 protein: CASSYSREGKQFF

J gene: TRBJ2-2
D gene: TRBD2
V gene: TRBV5-1
clone size: NA
CDR3 DNA: TGCGCCAGCAGCGTGAATAGCGGGGCAAGCACCGGGGAGCTGTTTTTT
CDR3 protein: CASSVNSGASTGELFF

J gene: TRBJ1-1
D gene: NA
V gene: TRBV28
clone size: NA
CDR3 DNA: TGTGCCAGCAGTTTGGGGCTTGAAGCTTTCTTT
CDR3 protein: CASSLGLEAFF

J gene: TRBJ1-5
D gene: TRBD1
V gene: TRBV7-9
clone size: NA
CDR3 DNA: TGTGCCAGCAGCCACGGACAGGGGACGACTCAGCCCCAGCATTTT
CDR3 protein: CASSHGQGTTQPQHF

J gene: TRBJ1-4
D gene: NA
V gene: TRBV6-1
clone size: NA
CDR3 DNA: TGTGCCAGCAGTGACTTTTCGACAGGCGCCGAAAAACTGTTTTTT
CDR3 protein: CASSDFSTGAEKLFF

J gene: TRBJ2-7
D gene: NA
V gene: TRBV10-3
clone size: NA
CDR3 DNA: TGTGCCATCGGTCAGGGCCCCTACGAGCAGTACTTC
CDR3 protein: CAIGQGPYEQYF

J gene: TRBJ2-7
D gene: NA
V gene: TRBV7-4
clone size: NA
CDR3 DNA: TGTGCCAGCAGTTGTAACGGGACCTACGAGCAGTACTTC
CDR3 protein: CASSCNGTYEQYF

J gene: TRBJ2-3
D gene: NA
V gene: TRBV5-6
clone size: NA
CDR3 DNA: TGTGCCAGCAGCTTTACAAATAAAGCAAATACGCAGTATTTT
CDR3 protein: CASSFTNKANTQYF

J gene: TRBJ1-2
D gene: NA
V gene: TRBV29-1
clone size: NA
CDR3 DNA: TGCAGCGTTGCCTTCCTTGACAGCTATGGCTACACCTTC
CDR3 protein: CSVAFLDSYGYTF

J gene: TRBJ2-1
D gene: TRBD2
V gene: TRBV30
clone size: NA
CDR3 DNA: TGTGCCTGGAGGACTAGCGGGGTCAATGAGCAGTTCTTC
CDR3 protein: CAWRTSGVNEQFF

J gene: TRBJ1-2
D gene: NA
V gene: TRBV29-1
clone size: NA
CDR3 DNA: TGCAGCGTTTGGGGCTACAGGGAGGGGAATGGCTACACCTTC
CDR3 protein: CSVWGYREGNGYTF

J gene: TRBJ2-5
D gene: NA
V gene: TRBV5-1
clone size: once
CDR3 DNA: TGCGCCAGCAGCGAACTCGGCGGGATTTTGGAGACCCAGTACTTC
CDR3 protein: CASSELGGILETQYF

J gene: TRBJ2-1
D gene: NA
V gene: TRBV7-8
clone size: NA
CDR3 DNA: TGTGCCAGCAGCTTAGGCACGGGACCTAACTACAATGAGCAGTTCTTC
CDR3 protein: CASSLGTGPNYNEQFF

J gene: TRBJ1-1
D gene: NA
V gene: TRBV10-1
clone size: NA
CDR3 DNA: TGCGCCAGCAGACCTTTTGCAGAGGAAGCTTTCTTT
CDR3 protein: CASRPFAEEAFF

J gene: TRBJ1-3
D gene: NA
V gene: TRBV19
clone size: once
CDR3 DNA: TGTGCCAGTAGTATGACCCGGGATCCTAGAGTTGGAAACACCATATATTTT
CDR3 protein: CASSMTRDPRVGNTIYF

J gene: TRBJ2-5
D gene: NA
V gene: TRBV21-1
clone size: NA
CDR3 DNA: TGTGCCAGCAGCCTATGCACCGGAGGGCCCTCCGATTGTCAAGAGACCCAGTACTTC
CDR3 protein: CASSLCTGGPSDCQETQYF

J gene: TRBJ1-4
D gene: TRBD1
V gene: TRBV6-1
clone size: NA
CDR3 DNA: TGTGCCAGCAGTGAAACGGGACAGGAACGAAATGAAAAACTGTTTTTT
CDR3 protein: CASSETGQERNEKLFF

J gene: TRBJ1-2
D gene: NA
V gene: TRBV5-6
clone size: NA
CDR3 DNA: TGTGCCAGCAGCGTGGTCAATTGGGGCTACACCTTC
CDR3 protein: CASSVVNWGYTF

J gene: TRBJ1-5
D gene: NA
V gene: TRBV19
clone size: NA
CDR3 DNA: TGTGCCAGTAGTATTTCACCGCCCCAGCCCCAGCATTTT
CDR3 protein: CASSISPPQPQHF

J gene: TRBJ2-2
D gene: NA
V gene: TRBV6-5
clone size: NA
CDR3 DNA: TGTGCCAGCAGTTACTCGACCGGGGAGCTGTTTTTT
CDR3 protein: CASSYSTGELFF

J gene: TRBJ2-7
D gene: TRBD2
V gene: TRBV25-1
clone size: NA
CDR3 DNA: TGTGCCAGCAGTGAGGCGGGAGGGGCCTACGAGCAGTACTTC
CDR3 protein: CASSEAGGAYEQYF

J gene: TRBJ2-7
D gene: NA
V gene: TRBV7-9
clone size: NA
CDR3 DNA: TGTGCCAGCAGCCCCCGGGGGCGTGGCGAGCAGTACTTC
CDR3 protein: CASSPRGRGEQYF

J gene: TRBJ1-3
D gene: TRBD1
V gene: TRBV5-1
clone size: once
CDR3 DNA: TGCGCCAGCAGACCGACCGGACAGGAGTTCCAAGGAAACACCATATATTTT
CDR3 protein: CASRPTGQEFQGNTIYF

J gene: TRBJ2-7
D gene: TRBD2
V gene: TRBV9
clone size: NA
CDR3 DNA: TGTGCCAGCAGCGTAGACGCCGGGACTAACGAGCAGTACTTC
CDR3 protein: CASSVDAGTNEQYF

J gene: TRBJ1-1
D gene: NA
V gene: TRBV29-1
clone size: NA
CDR3 DNA: TGCAGCGTCCGGAGGACAGCAGACATGAACACTGAAGCTTTCTTT
CDR3 protein: CSVRRTADMNTEAFF

J gene: TRBJ2-2
D gene: NA
V gene: TRBV2
clone size: NA
CDR3 DNA: TGTGCCAGCAGATTCGGCGGGGAGCTGTTTTTT
CDR3 protein: CASRFGGELFF